The source of this T cell receptor (beta chain) is a study of T cells in Graves' hyperthyroidism and ophthalmopathy. Whole-study context: Prior to any treatment, at the point of initial diagnosis, peripheral blood was collected. Study conclusions and caveats: Stable hyperthyroidism was told apart from ophthalmopathy by a model built on 13 V-J features. The blood repertoire included most of the expanded thyroid clonotypes above 0.001.

What was amplified from RNA transcripts were TCR beta CDR3 regions. With the HTBI primer set, the TCR CDR3 went through a first round of RT-PCR. From the multiplex PCR reads, TCRdb called clonotypes with MiXCR, one entry per CDR3 protein. The data contain fewer than 900,000 distinct CDR3 sequences, approximately 18% of them singletons. This CDR3 is built from 16 residues. The germline gives CDR1 SEHNR, CDR2 FQNEAQ (reference sequence). V trimming: 0 bases; J trimming: 3 bases; junction bases outside the gene matches: 8. Many counts were recorded for this clonotype. The target antigen is unknown. The sequence was obtained from a woman between 50 and 59 years old with Graves' hyperthyroidism that later progressed to Graves' ophthalmopathy. The chain is built from TRBV7-9 and TRBJ2-7; the match to TRBD2 covers 7 bases. Sequenced input: blood. The CDR3 region has the DNA TGTGCCAGCAGCTTAGCGCCGCCCCGGACTAGCTACGAGCAGTACTTC. Its protein product is CASSLAPPRTSYEQYF.